Following are 2 T cell receptor beta chains from one sample sequenced in a study of blood T cell repertoires in COVID-19. The repertoire was sequenced with immunoSEQ multiplex PCR; TCRdb's copy has only in-frame clones and lacks some. The repertoire has roughly 500,000 clones, 88% of them found once; the top ten carry 1.5% to 2%. The sample was PBMCs or T cells enriched from blood (not recorded which). The receptors here all came from a woman aged 35 to 49 who had recovered from COVID-19.

The chain links TRBV27 to TRBJ1-1; D is ambiguous. The V gene lost 6 bases and the J gene lost 5 bases, with 10 bases spanning the gap. In germline, CDR1 is MNHEY, CDR2 SMNVEV (reference sequence). CDR3 size: 12 residues. CDR3 sequence: CASSLIRTEAFF. For the CDR3, the DNA is TGTGCCAGCAGCCTAATACGGACTGAAGCTTTCTTT.

The chain recombines TRBV5-4 with TRBJ2-1; 12 bases line up with TRBD2. Germline lookup yields CDR1 SGHNT and CDR2 YYREEE (reference sequence). J was trimmed by 3 bases and V by 0 bases; bases with no gene match: 1. CDR3 size: 16 residues. In DNA form, the CDR3 reads TGTGCCAGCAGCTTGGGGGGACTAGCGGGCTACAATGAGCAGTTCTTC. It encodes CASSLGGLAGYNEQFF.